Listed below are T cell receptor beta chains from one sample, sequenced in a study of cytomegalovirus exposure and HLA in healthy donors. Using immunoSEQ multiplex PCR, the repertoire was profiled, and TCRdb retains in-frame clones only, with some absent. The data contain hundreds of thousands of clones, less than 85% of them singletons. The sequencing input was PBMCs. Every receptor here comes from a woman under 30 in good health and CMV-seronegative. Both conserved end residues are part of each CDR3. Each record gives: D gene, clone size, CDR3 length, V gene, J gene, CDR3 protein, CDR3 DNA. A D gene is named only where the DNA matches it firmly. Clone size is not always given. Where it is, it says once, few, many or a class for expanded clones.

.	.	14	TRBV4-1	TRBJ2-7	CASSQDQLAGEQYF	TGCGCCAGCAGCCAAGATCAACTAGCAGGCGAGCAGTACTTC
.	.	13	TRBV4-1	TRBJ1-4	CASSQGVGGKLFF	TGCGCCAGCAGCCAAGGGGTAGGGGGGAAACTGTTTTTT
.	.	14	TRBV19	TRBJ2-1	CASSTDGRYNEQFF	TGTGCCAGTAGTACGGACGGTCGCTACAATGAGCAGTTCTTC
.	.	13	TRBV25-1	TRBJ2-3	CASSRVATDTQYF	TGTGCCAGCAGTCGGGTGGCCACAGATACGCAGTATTTT
.	.	13	TRBV18	TRBJ2-3	CASSPGSPDTQYF	TGTGCCAGCTCACCAGGTTCCCCAGATACGCAGTATTTT
.	.	13	TRBV10-3	TRBJ1-1	CAISESGTPEAFF	TGTGCCATCAGTGAGTCGGGGACACCAGAAGCTTTCTTT
TRBD1	.	14	TRBV4-1	TRBJ2-1	CASSQGQGTYEQFF	TGCGCCAGCAGCCAGGGACAGGGAACGTATGAGCAGTTCTTC
.	once	11	TRBV6-6	TRBJ2-7	CASSLGREQYF	TGTGCCAGCAGTCTCGGACGCGAGCAGTACTTC
TRBD2	.	17	TRBV7-3	TRBJ2-1	CASSADSRGGSYNEQFF	TGTGCCAGCAGCGCCGACTCGCGGGGGGGCTCCTACAATGAGCAGTTCTTC
.	.	14	TRBV18	TRBJ1-1	CASSPGGLGTEAFF	TGTGCCAGCTCACCTGGGGGCCTCGGCACTGAAGCTTTCTTT
TRBD2	.	16	TRBV2	TRBJ2-7	CASSDLLRESSYEQYF	TGTGCCAGCAGTGATCTCTTGCGGGAGAGCTCCTACGAGCAGTACTTC
.	.	18	TRBV13	TRBJ2-2	CASSLESSITGNTGELFF	TGTGCCAGCAGCTTAGAATCGTCCATCACAGGGAACACCGGGGAGCTGTTTTTT
.	.	16	TRBV2	TRBJ2-3	CASSDGLRANTDTQYF	TGTGCCAGCAGTGATGGCTTGAGGGCGAACACAGATACGCAGTATTTT
.	.	15	TRBV10-2	TRBJ1-5	CASSVGGPSNQPQHF	TGCGCCAGCAGTGTAGGAGGGCCGAGCAATCAGCCCCAGCATTTT
.	.	15	TRBV9	TRBJ1-1	CASSVEGRMNTEAFF	TGTGCCAGCAGCGTAGAGGGCAGGATGAACACTGAAGCTTTCTTT
TRBD1	.	15	TRBV6-5	TRBJ1-5	CASSFTWTGDQPQHF	TGTGCCAGCAGTTTCACATGGACAGGGGATCAGCCCCAGCATTTT
.	.	16	TRBV9	TRBJ2-5	CASSVTEGDLLRAQYF	TGTGCCAGCAGCGTTACGGAGGGGGACCTCCTTAGGGCCCAGTACTTC
.	.	14	TRBV6-1	TRBJ2-7	CASATKNGAYEQYF	TGTGCCAGCGCCACTAAGAATGGGGCCTACGAGCAGTACTTC
.	.	14	TRBV5-6	TRBJ2-7	CASSRRDGSYEQYF	TGTGCCAGCAGCCGACGGGACGGCTCCTACGAGCAGTACTTC
.	.	10	TRBV20-1	TRBJ2-5	CSASYETQYF	TGCAGTGCTAGTTATGAGACCCAGTACTTC
.	.	14	TRBV4-1	TRBJ2-7	CASSQVGQTYEQYF	TGCGCCAGCAGCCAAGTCGGTCAAACCTACGAGCAGTACTTC
TRBD1	.	15	TRBV6-6	TRBJ1-6	CASSPQGGFNSPLHF	TGTGCCAGCAGTCCCCAGGGGGGGTTTAATTCACCCCTCCACTTT
TRBD1	.	15	TRBV27	TRBJ1-1	CASSPRGGTGPEAFF	TGTGCCAGCAGTCCCCGGGGGGGGACAGGGCCTGAAGCTTTCTTT
.	.	18	TRBV6-1	TRBJ2-1	CASSEGMGGRGSYNEQFF	TGTGCCAGCAGTGAAGGCATGGGGGGCAGGGGTTCCTACAATGAGCAGTTCTTC
TRBD1	.	15	TRBV27	TRBJ1-1	CASSPRGTGPTEAFF	TGTGCCAGCAGTCCTCGCGGGACAGGTCCCACTGAAGCTTTCTTT
.	.	11	TRBV20-1	TRBJ2-7	CSARRDYEQYF	TGCAGTGCTAGACGGGATTACGAGCAGTACTTC
TRBD2	.	14	TRBV19	TRBJ2-3	CASRRLAATDTQYF	TGTGCCAGTAGACGACTAGCGGCAACAGATACGCAGTATTTT
.	.	13	TRBV25-1	TRBJ2-7	CASSEPGNYEQYF	TGTGCCAGCAGTGAACCCGGAAACTACGAGCAGTACTTC
TRBD1	.	15	TRBV6-5	TRBJ1-3	CASRPIQGVGNTIYF	TGTGCCAGCAGGCCCATACAGGGGGTGGGAAACACCATATATTTT
TRBD2	once	16	TRBV11-2	TRBJ2-3	CASRPTSGARTDTQYF	TGTGCCAGCAGACCTACTAGCGGGGCACGCACAGATACGCAGTATTTT
TRBD1	.	15	TRBV5-1	TRBJ2-7	CASSPSPGQGTEQYF	TGCGCCAGCAGCCCTAGCCCGGGACAGGGAACCGAGCAGTACTTC
TRBD1	few	14	TRBV7-9	TRBJ1-2	CASSLAGTGSGYTF	TGTGCCAGCAGCTTAGCGGGGACAGGGAGCGGCTACACCTTC
TRBD1	.	16	TRBV4-1	TRBJ1-1	CASSQPRQGGNTEAFF	TGCGCCAGCAGCCAACCCAGACAGGGGGGGAACACTGAAGCTTTCTTT
.	.	14	TRBV10-2	TRBJ1-4	CASSWRTTDEKLFF	TGCGCCAGCTCATGGAGGACGACTGATGAAAAACTGTTTTTT
.	.	16	TRBV15	TRBJ2-5	CATSRDPNPVRETQYF	TGTGCCACCAGCAGAGACCCGAACCCCGTTCGGGAGACCCAGTACTTC
TRBD1	.	14	TRBV27	TRBJ1-4	CASRKTGYFEKLFF	TGTGCCAGCAGAAAGACAGGGTATTTTGAAAAACTGTTTTTT
TRBD2	.	16	TRBV27	TRBJ2-5	CASSLTSGRVQETQYF	TGTGCCAGCAGTCTCACTAGCGGGAGGGTCCAAGAGACCCAGTACTTC
.	.	17	TRBV27	TRBJ2-5	CASSLKRAGLAQETQYF	TGTGCCAGCAGTTTAAAAAGGGCTGGGCTAGCCCAAGAGACCCAGTACTTC
TRBD1	.	15	TRBV9	TRBJ1-4	CASSPRDRGNEKLFF	TGTGCCAGCAGCCCGAGGGACAGGGGTAATGAAAAACTGTTTTTT
.	.	13	TRBV10-2	TRBJ1-1	CASKRVGNTEAFF	TGCGCCAGCAAGAGAGTGGGAAACACTGAAGCTTTCTTT
.	.	14	TRBV5-6	TRBJ1-2	CASSGSQSDYGYTF	TGTGCCAGCAGCGGCTCACAGTCCGACTATGGCTACACCTTC
TRBD1	.	14	TRBV6-5	TRBJ2-2	CASSQGQYTGELFF	TGTGCCAGCAGTCAGGGACAGTACACCGGGGAGCTGTTTTTT
.	.	14	TRBV7-7	TRBJ2-2	CASSSDGYTGELFF	TGTGCTAGCAGCTCCGACGGATACACCGGGGAGCTGTTTTTT
TRBD1	.	15	TRBV4-2	TRBJ2-1	CASSSRDRGVPEQFF	TGTGCCAGCAGCAGCAGGGACAGGGGAGTACCTGAGCAGTTCTTC
.	.	13	TRBV5-4	TRBJ2-1	CASSLRNYNEQFF	TGTGCCAGCAGCCTACGGAACTACAATGAGCAGTTCTTC
.	.	12	TRBV18	TRBJ1-1	CASSPRGEEAFF	TGTGCCAGCTCACCACGGGGTGAGGAAGCTTTCTTT
.	.	15	TRBV18	TRBJ2-1	CASSGGGEQSNEQFF	TGTGCCAGCTCCGGAGGGGGGGAACAAAGCAATGAGCAGTTCTTC
.	few	15	TRBV30	TRBJ1-5	CAWSLGVNSNQPQHF	TGTGCCTGGAGCCTCGGGGTGAATAGCAATCAGCCCCAGCATTTT